The rows below give T cell receptor beta chains drawn from one sample of a study of T-cell reconstitution after alpha-beta-depleted transplantation in children. TCRdb re-analysed the PCR reads in MiXCR, keeping a single row per CDR3 protein. The table has hundreds of thousands of distinct CDR3 sequences, around 17% seen once. Here the sequenced sample was PBMCs from the stem cell graft donor, taken from the stem cell graft. These TCRs come from a human donor who donated a stem cell graft to a child with acute myeloid leukemia. The CDR3 runs from the conserved cysteine through the conserved F or W. A D gene is named only where the DNA matches it firmly. Some rows mark clone size as missing; the rest say once, few, many or name a class of expanded clone.

TRBV12-3/TRBV12-4	NA	NA	TRBJ2-5	CASSFRRKSQETQYF	TGTGCCAGCAGTTTTCGGCGGAAATCTCAAGAGACCCAGTACTTC
TRBV15	NA	TRBD2	TRBJ2-1	CATSREEAGLAGNNEQFF	TGTGCCACCAGCAGAGAGGAAGCGGGACTAGCGGGCAATAATGAGCAGTTCTTC
TRBV7-9	few	NA	TRBJ1-2	CASSLAQEGLHGYTF	TGTGCCAGCAGCTTAGCTCAGGAGGGCCTGCATGGCTACACCTTC
TRBV6-1	NA	TRBD2	TRBJ2-1	CASSRQPGGGGYNEQFF	TGTGCCAGCAGTCGCCAACCCGGCGGCGGGGGCTACAATGAGCAGTTCTTC
TRBV7-2	few	TRBD1	TRBJ1-5	CASSWDRGGQPQHF	TGTGCCAGCAGTTGGGACAGGGGAGGTCAGCCCCAGCATTTT
TRBV7-3	many	NA	TRBJ2-7	CASSTTQGAEQYF	TGTGCCAGCAGCACCACCCAGGGAGCCGAGCAGTACTTC
TRBV27	many	NA	TRBJ2-7	CASSPLTGAYEQYF	TGTGCCAGCAGCCCTTTGACAGGAGCCTACGAGCAGTACTTC
TRBV7-2	many	NA	TRBJ2-2	CASSPGAGAGELFF	TGTGCCAGCAGCCCCGGGGCGGGTGCCGGGGAGCTGTTTTTT
TRBV14	NA	NA	TRBJ2-1	CASSQRVNNEQFF	TGTGCCAGCAGCCAGCGGGTAAACAATGAGCAGTTCTTC
TRBV5-1	NA	NA	TRBJ2-7	CASSLDPFSSSYEQYF	TGCGCCAGCAGCTTGGACCCTTTCAGTAGCTCCTACGAGCAGTACTTC
TRBV5-6	many	NA	TRBJ2-7	CASSLFSGYEQYF	TGTGCCAGCAGCTTGTTTTCCGGGTACGAGCAGTACTTC
TRBV6-2/TRBV6-3	NA	NA	TRBJ1-6	CATGLYNSPLHF	TGTGCCACCGGCCTTTATAATTCACCCCTCCACTTT
TRBV20-1	few	NA	TRBJ2-4	CSADRSLAKNIQYF	TGCAGTGCCGACAGGTCTCTAGCCAAAAACATTCAGTACTTC
TRBV11-1	NA	TRBD1	TRBJ2-3	CASSSMLMGTGWADTQYF	TGTGCCAGCAGCTCCATGCTAATGGGGACAGGGTGGGCAGATACGCAGTATTTT
TRBV5-1	NA	NA	TRBJ2-5	CASSFGSPTSQETQYF	TGCGCCAGCAGCTTCGGCAGTCCTACCTCCCAAGAGACCCAGTACTTC
TRBV12-3/TRBV12-4	few	TRBD2	TRBJ2-7	CASSSFRTSDEQYF	TGTGCCAGCTCAAGTTTCCGGACTAGCGACGAGCAGTACTTC
TRBV6-4	NA	NA	TRBJ2-3	CASSPLQGQVTQYF	TGTGCCAGCAGTCCCCTCCAGGGGCAAGTTACGCAGTATTTT